Listed here is a single T cell receptor (beta chain). Sequencing was performed with immunoSEQ multiplex PCR; in TCRdb, only in-frame clones are kept and a portion is missing. The table lists about 63,000 clones, about four fifths of them singletons. The source of the sample is a study of blood T cell repertoires in COVID-19. At the level of the study: PBMCs, B-cell-depleted T cells, or T cells provided the cDNA or gDNA that made up the material.

CDR1 SGHVS and CDR2 FNYEAQ come from the germline V gene. The CDR3 has 15 residues. Trimming cost V 1 base and J 6 bases; bases outside gene matches: 6. Material: peripheral blood. The TCR sequence derives from a human donor in a cohort sampled during active COVID-19. This chain links TRBV7-6 with TRBJ1-5; 7 bases map to TRBD1. CDR3 loop: CASSLGQGRGQPQHF. For the CDR3, the DNA is TGTGCCAGCAGCTTAGGACAGGGCCGGGGTCAGCCCCAGCATTTT.